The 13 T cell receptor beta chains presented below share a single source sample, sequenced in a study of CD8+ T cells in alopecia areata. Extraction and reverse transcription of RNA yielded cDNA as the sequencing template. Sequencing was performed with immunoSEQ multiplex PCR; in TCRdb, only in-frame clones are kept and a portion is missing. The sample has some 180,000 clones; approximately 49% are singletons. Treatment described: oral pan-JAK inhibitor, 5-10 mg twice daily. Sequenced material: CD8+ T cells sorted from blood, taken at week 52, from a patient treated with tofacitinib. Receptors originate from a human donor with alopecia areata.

DNA for the CDR3: TGTGCCAGCAGTCACACCCACGAGCAGTACTTC. Protein sequence: CASSHTHEQYF. This rearrangement joins TRBV5-6 to TRBJ2-7, with D unclear. The V gene lost 5 bases and the J gene lost 5 bases, with 8 bases spanning the gap. Germline lookup yields CDR1 SGHDT and CDR2 YYEEEE. The CDR3 loop spans 11 amino acids. The variable domain in full, completed from reference TRBV5-6 and TRBJ2-7, reads DAGVTQSPTHLIKTRGQQVTLRCSPKSGHDTVSWYQQALGQGPQFIFQYYEEEERQRGNFPDRFSGHQFPNYSSELNVNALLLGDSALYLCASSHTHEQYFGPGTRLTVT.

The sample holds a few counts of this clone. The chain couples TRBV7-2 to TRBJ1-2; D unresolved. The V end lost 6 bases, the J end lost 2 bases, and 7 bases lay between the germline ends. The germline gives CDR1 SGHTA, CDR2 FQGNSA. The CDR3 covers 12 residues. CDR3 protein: CASSIENYGYTF. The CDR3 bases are TGTGCCAGCAGTATCGAGAACTATGGCTACACCTTC.

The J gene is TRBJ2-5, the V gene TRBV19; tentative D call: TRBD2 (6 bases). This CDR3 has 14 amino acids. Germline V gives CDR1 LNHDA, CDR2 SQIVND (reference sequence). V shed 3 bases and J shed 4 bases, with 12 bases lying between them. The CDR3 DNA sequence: TGTGCCAGTAGTATCGGAGGAGGGATAGAGACCCAGTACTTC. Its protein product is CASSIGGGIETQYF.

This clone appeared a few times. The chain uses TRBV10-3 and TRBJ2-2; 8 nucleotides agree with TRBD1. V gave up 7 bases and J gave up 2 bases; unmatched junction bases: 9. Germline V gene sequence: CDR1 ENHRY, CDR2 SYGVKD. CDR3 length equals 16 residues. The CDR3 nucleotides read TGTGCCATCACGGGACAGGCGAATTCTAACACCGGGGAGCTGTTTTTT. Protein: CAITGQANSNTGELFF.

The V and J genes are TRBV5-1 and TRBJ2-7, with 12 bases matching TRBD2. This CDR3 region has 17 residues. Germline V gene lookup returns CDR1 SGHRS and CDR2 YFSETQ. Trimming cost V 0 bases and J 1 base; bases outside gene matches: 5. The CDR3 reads CASSLGGLAGPSYEQYF. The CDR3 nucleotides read TGCGCCAGCAGCTTGGGCGGACTAGCGGGACCGTCCTACGAGCAGTACTTC.

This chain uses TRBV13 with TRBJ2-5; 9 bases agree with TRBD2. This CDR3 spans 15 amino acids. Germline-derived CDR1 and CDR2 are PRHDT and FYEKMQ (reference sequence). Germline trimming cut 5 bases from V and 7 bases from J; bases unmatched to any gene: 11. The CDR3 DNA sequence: TGTGCCAGCAGCCCCGAAGGCGGGGGGGAAGGGACCCAGTACTTC. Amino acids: CASSPEGGGEGTQYF. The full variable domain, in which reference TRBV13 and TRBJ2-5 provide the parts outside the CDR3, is AAGVIQSPRHLIKEKRETATLKCYPIPRHDTVYWYQQGPGQDPQFLISFYEKMQSDKGSIPDRFSAQQFSDYHSELNMSSLELGDSALYFCASSPEGGGEGTQYFGPGTRLLVL.

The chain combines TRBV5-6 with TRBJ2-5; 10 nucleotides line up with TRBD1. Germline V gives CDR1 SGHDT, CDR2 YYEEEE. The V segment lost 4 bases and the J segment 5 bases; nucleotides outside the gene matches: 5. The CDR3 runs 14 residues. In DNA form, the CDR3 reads TGTGCCAGCAGCGAAAGGGGACAGGGGGAGACCCAGTACTTC. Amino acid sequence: CASSERGQGETQYF.

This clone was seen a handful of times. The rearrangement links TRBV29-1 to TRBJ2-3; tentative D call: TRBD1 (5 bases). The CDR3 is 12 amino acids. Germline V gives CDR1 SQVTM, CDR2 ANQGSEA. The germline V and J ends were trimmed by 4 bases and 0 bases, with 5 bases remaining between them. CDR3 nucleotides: TGCAGCGTTGGGGGCAGCACAGATACGCAGTATTTT. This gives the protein CSVGGSTDTQYF.

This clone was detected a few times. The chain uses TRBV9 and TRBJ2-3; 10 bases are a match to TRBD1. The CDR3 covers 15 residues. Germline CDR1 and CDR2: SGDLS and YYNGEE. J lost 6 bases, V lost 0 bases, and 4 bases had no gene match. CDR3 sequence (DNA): TGTGCCAGCAGCGTAGAGGGACAGGGGAGCGATACGCAGTATTTT. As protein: CASSVEGQGSDTQYF.

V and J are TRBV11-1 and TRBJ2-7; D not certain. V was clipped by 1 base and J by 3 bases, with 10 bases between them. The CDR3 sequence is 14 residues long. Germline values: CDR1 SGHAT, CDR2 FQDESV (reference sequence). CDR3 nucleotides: TGTGCCAGCAGCTTAGGATCCAGCCTCTACGAGCAGTACTTC. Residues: CASSLGSSLYEQYF.

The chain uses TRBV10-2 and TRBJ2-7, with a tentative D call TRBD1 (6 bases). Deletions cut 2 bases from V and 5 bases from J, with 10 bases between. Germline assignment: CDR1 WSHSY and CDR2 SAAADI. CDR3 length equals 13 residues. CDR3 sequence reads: CASSEGGPDEQYF. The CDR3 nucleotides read TGCGCCAGCAGTGAGGGGGGCCCGGACGAGCAGTACTTC.

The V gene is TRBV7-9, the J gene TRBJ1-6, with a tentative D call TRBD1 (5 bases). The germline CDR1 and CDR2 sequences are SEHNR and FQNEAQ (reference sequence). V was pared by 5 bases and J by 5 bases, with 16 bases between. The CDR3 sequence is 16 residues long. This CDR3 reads CASSEPTGTDNSPLHF. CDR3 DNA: TGTGCCAGCAGCGAACCCACGGGGACGGATAATTCACCCCTCCACTTT.

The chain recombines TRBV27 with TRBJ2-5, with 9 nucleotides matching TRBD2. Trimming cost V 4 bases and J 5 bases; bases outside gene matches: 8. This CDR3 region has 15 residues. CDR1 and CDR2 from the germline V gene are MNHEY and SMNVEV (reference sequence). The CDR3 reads CASSSPASGDETQYF. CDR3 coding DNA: TGTGCCAGCAGTTCCCCGGCTAGCGGGGATGAGACCCAGTACTTC.